A single T cell receptor beta chain is shown here with its context. This likely reflects a read error, since a far larger clone is one base away. Other DNA sequences within the sample encode an identical CDR3. The CDR3 covers 14 residues. J lost 5 bases, V lost 6 bases, and 9 bases had no gene match. Germline CDR1 reads MDHEN; CDR2 reads SYDVKM. This record belongs to a study of shared clonotypes between healthy human individuals. This table comes from immunoSEQ multiplex PCR, and its TCRdb copy is limited to in-frame clones, with some not included. The data contain hundreds of thousands of clones, around 80% of them singletons.

The receptor comes from a woman between 40 and 50 years old in good health. Some clones in this sample may be carry-over from other donors' samples. The sequenced sample consisted of PBMCs. The chain has TRBV28 and TRBJ1-2; TRBD1 agrees at 7 bases. The CDR3 nucleotides read TGTGCCAGCAGGACTACAGGGGTCCGGTATGGCTACACCTTC. This sequence encodes CASRTTGVRYGYTF.